The following is a TCR beta chain sequence with its context. The data stem from a study of identical twins. Per the germline V gene, CDR1 is LNHNV and CDR2 is YYDKDF (reference sequence). CDR3 length equals 14 residues. V was pared by 5 bases and J by 3 bases, with 14 bases between. TCRdb analysed the 5' RACE reads with MiXCR anew, one entry per CDR3 protein. This table holds roughly 1.6 million distinct CDR3 sequences, roughly 35% found once. The sequencing input was cord blood. This rearrangement joins TRBV15 to TRBJ2-7; D remains ambiguous. This receptor was identified in a newborn girl in good health. Here the CDR3 reads CATSLTSRNYEQYF. CDR3 nucleotides: TGTGCCACCAGCCTCACCTCCAGAAACTACGAGCAGTACTTC.